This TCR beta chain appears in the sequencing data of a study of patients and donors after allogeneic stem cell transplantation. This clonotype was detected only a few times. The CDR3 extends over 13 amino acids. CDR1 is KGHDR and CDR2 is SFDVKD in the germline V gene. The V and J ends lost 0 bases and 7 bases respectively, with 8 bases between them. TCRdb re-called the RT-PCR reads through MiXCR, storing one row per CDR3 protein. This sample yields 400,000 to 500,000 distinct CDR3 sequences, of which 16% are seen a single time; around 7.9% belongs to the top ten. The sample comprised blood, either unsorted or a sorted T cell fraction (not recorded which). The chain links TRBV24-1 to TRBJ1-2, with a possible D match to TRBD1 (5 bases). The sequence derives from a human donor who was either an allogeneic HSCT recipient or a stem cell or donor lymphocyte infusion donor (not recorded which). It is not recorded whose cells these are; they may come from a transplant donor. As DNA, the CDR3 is TGTGCCACCAGTGATTTGCAGGGTCTTGGCTACACCTTC. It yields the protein CATSDLQGLGYTF.